This T cell receptor (beta chain) was sequenced in a study of T cell repertoires in cytomegalovirus infection. Regarding the study as a whole: The ex vivo response was dominated by HLA-C-restricted CMV-specific TCR beta clonotypes.

Germline V gene sequence: CDR1 DFQATT, CDR2 SNEGSKA (reference sequence). The CDR3 has 17 residues. V shed 1 base and J 1 base; nucleotides not matched to a gene: 8. Using its own MiXCR run on the reads, TCRdb lists one record per CDR3 protein. The data hold nearly 650,000 distinct CDR3 sequences, with 20% to 25% observed a single time. As regards this clonotype: The target antigen is unknown.

The source is a human donor in good health (CMV status not recorded). Some clones in this sample may be carry-over from other donors' samples. The source material was CD8+ T cells from PBMCs. The chain employs TRBV20-1 and TRBJ2-2; 8 nucleotides line up with TRBD2. The CDR3 loop reads CSARGLRAGVNTGELFF. CDR3 nucleotide sequence: TGCAGTGCTAGAGGTCTAAGAGCGGGGGTGAACACCGGGGAGCTGTTTTTT.